Presented here are 20 T cell receptor beta chains from one specimen sequenced in a study of T cell responses to AZD1222 COVID-19 vaccine. Libraries were prepared by immunoSEQ multiplex PCR; TCRdb keeps only in-frame clonotypes and omits some of them. This sample has some 140,000 clones, with around 90% found just once. Here the sequenced sample was peripheral blood, taken on day 0 of AZD1222 vaccination. These receptors were obtained from an adult in good health.

This chain joins TRBV27 and TRBJ2-1; 10 bases align to TRBD2. This CDR3 comprises 18 residues. Per the germline V gene, CDR1 is MNHEY and CDR2 is SMNVEV (reference sequence). V was clipped by 6 bases and J by 8 bases; unmatched bases: 19. The CDR3 nucleotides read TGTGCCAGCAGGCCCCCTCGGCTAGCGGGAGAGGTAATAGATGAGCAGTTCTTC. Amino acid sequence: CASRPPRLAGEVIDEQFF.

V is TRBV6-4 and J is TRBJ2-7; 12 nucleotides agree with TRBD2. The CDR3 has 19 residues. After removal of 0 bases from V and 3 bases from J, the junction contained 12 bases not matched to a gene. CDR1 is MRHNA and CDR2 is SNTAGT in the germline V gene. The DNA for the CDR3 is TGTGCCAGCAGTGACTCAGAGACTAGCGGGAGTGCCGAATTCTACGAGCAGTACTTC. It specifies CASSDSETSGSAEFYEQYF.

The chain joins TRBV30 to TRBJ1-1; possibly TRBD1 for D (6 bases). The CDR3 is 13 residues long. Germline V gene data show CDR1 as GTSNPN and CDR2 as SVGIG (reference sequence). Trimming removed 1 base at V and 4 bases at J, with 10 bases between. The CDR3 DNA is TGTGCCTGGAGTGGCCAGGGGCCCACTGAAGCTTTCTTT. Translating gives CAWSGQGPTEAFF.

The V and J genes are TRBV18 and TRBJ1-5; D is unclear. Trimming shortened V by 4 bases and J by 5 bases, and 12 bases separated the two germline ends. The CDR3 is 14 residues long. Germline assignment: CDR1 KGHSH and CDR2 LQKENI. CDR3 sequence reads: CASSRRLYDQPQHF. In DNA form, the CDR3 reads TGTGCCAGCTCACGGAGGCTGTACGATCAGCCCCAGCATTTT. Drawing the rest from reference TRBV18 and TRBJ1-5, the complete variable domain is NAGVMQNPRHLVRRRGQEARLRCSPMKGHSHVYWYRQLPEEGLKFMVYLQKENIIDESGMPKERFSAEFPKEGPSILRIQQVVRGDSAAYFCASSRRLYDQPQHFGDGTRLSIL.

V gene TRBV13 combines with J gene TRBJ1-1; D not resolved. CDR3 length: 14 amino acids. Per the germline V gene, CDR1 is PRHDT and CDR2 is FYEKMQ (reference sequence). The V gene lost 0 bases and the J gene lost 1 base, with 6 bases spanning the gap. This CDR3 reads CASSLGGSNTEAFF. CDR3 sequence (DNA): TGTGCCAGCAGCTTAGGGGGGTCGAACACTGAAGCTTTCTTT.

This chain joins TRBV11-3 and TRBJ1-1; D is unresolved. V gave up 3 bases and J gave up 1 base, with 3 bases separating them. The CDR3 contains 12 residues. Germline V lookup: CDR1 SGHNT, CDR2 YENEEA. The CDR3 bases are TGTGCCAGCAGCTTCCAGAACACTGAAGCTTTCTTT. It translates to CASSFQNTEAFF.

The V gene is TRBV29-1, the J gene TRBJ1-2, with D uncertain. The ends were cut back, 0 bases at V and 8 bases at J, with 16 bases in the middle. This CDR3 has 14 amino acids. Germline V gene sequence: CDR1 SQVTM, CDR2 ANQGSEA. The CDR3 sequence: CSVEDHRGSGGYTF. In DNA, the CDR3 is TGCAGCGTTGAAGATCACCGAGGGAGCGGGGGCTACACCTTC.

The chain joins TRBV15 to TRBJ1-5, with 7 bases lining up with TRBD1. The CDR3 length is 16 residues. V shed 2 bases, J shed 2 bases, and the junction held 6 bases outside the gene matches. The germline V gene has CDR1 LNHNV and CDR2 YYDKDF (reference sequence). The CDR3 nucleotides read TGTGCCACCAGCAGATCATTAACAGGGGGCAATCAGCCCCAGCATTTT. Translated: CATSRSLTGGNQPQHF.

The chain uses TRBV5-1 and TRBJ2-7; no reliable D call. V was trimmed by 4 bases and J by 2 bases, leaving 13 bases between them. Looked up from germline, CDR1 is SGHRS and CDR2 is YFSETQ. CDR3 size: 14 residues. CDR3 protein: CASSLGVVTYEQYF. The DNA for the CDR3 is TGCGCCAGCAGCCTTGGCGTGGTAACCTACGAGCAGTACTTC.

V and J are TRBV6-5 and TRBJ1-5; 9 bases map to TRBD1. The CDR3 covers 13 residues. The germline V gene has CDR1 MNHEY and CDR2 SVGAGI. Unmatched junction bases numbered 4, after V lost 6 bases and J lost 7 bases. In DNA form, the CDR3 reads TGTGCCAGCAGAACACAGGGGGCCCAGCCCCAGCATTTT. It codes for CASRTQGAQPQHF.

The V call is TRBV20-1, the J call TRBJ1-1; D unclear. This CDR3 spans 10 amino acids. V was trimmed by 2 bases and J by 7 bases, leaving 5 bases between them. Germline V gives CDR1 DFQATT, CDR2 SNEGSKA (reference sequence). CDR3 region: CSARRGEAFF. CDR3 DNA sequence: TGCAGTGCTAGACGGGGTGAAGCTTTCTTT.

The chain joins TRBV3-1 (or the pseudogene TRBV3-2) to TRBJ1-1, with D maybe TRBD1 (6 bases). V lost 5 bases and J 0 bases, leaving 10 bases between the germline ends. Germline CDR1 is LGHDT and CDR2 is YNNKEL (reference sequence). The CDR3 consists of 14 residues. Here the CDR3 DNA reads TGTGCCAGCAGCTTACAGGGTCTGAACACTGAAGCTTTCTTT. It specifies CASSLQGLNTEAFF.

This clone has a single count. The rearrangement links TRBV30 to TRBJ1-4, with TRBD1 matching 7 bases. The germline CDR1 and CDR2 sequences are GTSNPN and SVGIG (reference sequence). CDR3 length equals 15 residues. The J segment lost 3 bases and the V segment lost 3 bases, leaving 7 bases of the junction unmatched. Written as DNA, the CDR3 is TGTGCCTGGAGCGGATCCGGGACAGCTAATGAAAAACTGTTTTTT. Protein sequence: CAWSGSGTANEKLFF. Together with reference TRBV30 and TRBJ1-4, the CDR3 gives the full variable domain: SQTIHQWPATLVQPVGSPLSLECTVEGTSNPNLYWYRQAAGRGLQLLFYSVGIGQISSEVPQNLSASRPQDRQFILSSKKLLLSDSGFYLCAWSGSGTANEKLFFGSGTQLSVL.

Only one count was recorded for this clone. The V and J genes are TRBV30 and TRBJ2-2; unclear D gene. The germline V and J ends were trimmed by 0 bases and 6 bases, with 11 bases remaining between them. This CDR3 has 14 amino acids. Germline V gene data show CDR1 as GTSNPN and CDR2 as SVGIG (reference sequence). This chain's CDR3 is CAWSVQTLAGELFF. Here the CDR3 DNA reads TGTGCCTGGAGTGTACAGACGTTAGCCGGGGAGCTGTTTTTT.

The rearrangement uses TRBV11-3 and TRBJ2-5; D could derive from TRBD1 or TRBD2 (5 bases each). The CDR3 length is 13 residues. The V end was cut by 0 bases, the J end by 7 bases, with 9 bases between. CDR1 SGHNT and CDR2 YENEEA come from the germline V gene. CDR3 in amino acids: CASSLDPRGTQYF. For the CDR3, the DNA is TGTGCCAGCAGCTTAGATCCGAGGGGGACCCAGTACTTC.

The V call is TRBV6-6, the J call TRBJ2-1, with D possibly called TRBD1 or TRBD2 (6 bases each). The V end lost 5 bases, the J end lost 1 base, and 18 bases lay between the germline ends. The CDR3 extends over 17 amino acids. The germline gives CDR1 MNHNY, CDR2 SVGAGI (reference sequence). CDR3 DNA sequence: TGTGCCAGCAGTCGACGGACGGGGGCCGGTTCCTACAATGAGCAGTTCTTC. Translated, it gives CASSRRTGAGSYNEQFF.

J is TRBJ1-2 and V is TRBV6-4, with D tentatively TRBD1 (5 bases). The CDR3 covers 15 residues. V lost 3 bases, J lost 5 bases, and 16 bases lay in between. The germline gives CDR1 MRHNA, CDR2 SNTAGT. The CDR3 loop is CASSESISGAYGYTF. CDR3 coding DNA: TGTGCCAGCAGTGAATCCATTTCTGGGGCGTATGGCTACACCTTC.

This chain joins TRBV30 and TRBJ1-4; no clear D gene. Germline CDR1 reads GTSNPN; CDR2 reads SVGIG (reference sequence). V was pared by 0 bases and J by 5 bases, with 19 bases between. The length of the CDR3 is 17 residues. CDR3 sequence: CAWSVADGLLHNEKLFF. The CDR3, as DNA: TGTGCCTGGAGTGTAGCGGACGGACTCCTACACAATGAAAAACTGTTTTTT.

This clone was detected a few times. This sequence joins TRBV29-1 and TRBJ1-3, with 9 bases lining up with TRBD1. In germline, CDR1 is SQVTM, CDR2 ANQGSEA. The CDR3 sequence is 13 residues long. After removal of 5 bases from V and 4 bases from J, the junction contained 3 bases not matched to a gene. The CDR3 spells CSVTGTGGNTIYF. The CDR3 region has the DNA TGCAGCGTTACCGGGACAGGGGGAAACACCATATATTTT.

This clone has more than one count but fewer than ten. The chain has TRBV7-9 and TRBJ2-5, with 10 bases that match TRBD1. Germline trimming cut 1 base from V and 5 bases from J; bases unmatched to any gene: 7. Germline V gene data show CDR1 as SEHNR and CDR2 as FQNEAQ (reference sequence). The CDR3 loop spans 16 amino acids. CDR3 loop: CASSLDGTGDRETQYF. Here the CDR3 DNA reads TGTGCCAGCAGCTTAGACGGGACAGGGGATCGCGAGACCCAGTACTTC.